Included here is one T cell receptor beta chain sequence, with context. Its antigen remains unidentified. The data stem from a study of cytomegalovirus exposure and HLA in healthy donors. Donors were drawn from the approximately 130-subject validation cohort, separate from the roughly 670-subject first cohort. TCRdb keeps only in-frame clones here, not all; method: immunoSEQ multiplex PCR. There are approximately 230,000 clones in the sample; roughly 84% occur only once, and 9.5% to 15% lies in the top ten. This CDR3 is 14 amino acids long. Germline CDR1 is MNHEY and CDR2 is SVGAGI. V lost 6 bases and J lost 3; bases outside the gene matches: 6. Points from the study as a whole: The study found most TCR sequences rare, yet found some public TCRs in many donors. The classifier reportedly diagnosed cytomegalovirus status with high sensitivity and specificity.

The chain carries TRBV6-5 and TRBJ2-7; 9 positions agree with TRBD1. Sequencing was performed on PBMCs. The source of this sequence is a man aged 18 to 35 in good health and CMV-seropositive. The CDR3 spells CASSRTGEVYEQYF. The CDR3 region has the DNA TGTGCCAGCAGCCGGACAGGGGAGGTCTACGAGCAGTACTTC.